A selection of T cell receptor beta chains follows, all from one sample in a study of post-analysis software for immune sequencing data. MiXCR, run by TCRdb on the PCR reads, gives a single entry per CDR3 protein. The sample lists roughly 870,000 distinct CDR3 sequences, 53% occurring once. Sequences were obtained from blood. These receptors all come from a girl between 5 and 17 years old with multiple sclerosis. Each CDR3 is given with its conserved first and last residue. D genes are given only for firm matches. Where a row states a size, it is once, few, many or the class of an expanded clone; other rows omit it.

TRBJ1-2 | - | TRBV5-1 | few | TGCGCCAGCAGCTTGAATGGGGGCGATGGCTACACCTTC | CASSLNGGDGYTF
TRBJ2-1 | TRBD2 | TRBV29-1 | - | TGCAGCGTTGAGATCCTAGCGGGAGAGGGTGAGCAGTTCTTC | CSVEILAGEGEQFF
TRBJ2-7 | TRBD2 | TRBV3-1 | - | TGTGCCAGCAGCCAAGCGAATAGCGGGAGGGTCTACGAGCAGTACTTC | CASSQANSGRVYEQYF
TRBJ1-2 | - | TRBV29-1 | few | TGCAGCGTCCCCGGGTACAGGGACTATGGCTACACCTTC | CSVPGYRDYGYTF
TRBJ2-5 | TRBD2 | TRBV4-1 | few | TGCGCCAGCAGCCAAGAATTTGCGGCTAGCGGGAGCGGTAGAGAGACCCAGTACTTC | CASSQEFAASGSGRETQYF
TRBJ2-7 | TRBD1 | TRBV12-3/TRBV12-4 | - | TGTGCCAGCAGTCCCCCGGCCCTGACAGGGGTGTCCCACGAGCAGTACTTC | CASSPPALTGVSHEQYF
TRBJ2-7 | TRBD1 | TRBV5-1 | - | TGCGCCAGCAGCTTAGGACCGGGACAGGGCTTCGTATACGAGCAGTACTTC | CASSLGPGQGFVYEQYF
TRBJ1-2 | - | TRBV14 | few | TGTGCCAGCAGTGAGCTGCCCTATGGCTACACCTTC | CASSELPYGYTF
TRBJ2-7 | - | TRBV29-1 | - | TGCAGCGTTACCTTTGGGGGACTCTACGAGCAGTACTTC | CSVTFGGLYEQYF
TRBJ2-5 | TRBD1 | TRBV5-1 | - | TGCGCCAGCAGCTCCGACAGGGCTTCTCAAGAGACCCAGTACTTC | CASSSDRASQETQYF
TRBJ1-4 | - | TRBV27 | - | TGTGCCAGCAAATTGGGGTGGGCGGGTAATGAAAAACTGTTTTTT | CASKLGWAGNEKLFF
TRBJ2-1 | - | TRBV7-9 | - | TGTGCCAGCAGCTTATTCGGGCAGGGAGGTAATGAGCAGTTCTTC | CASSLFGQGGNEQFF
TRBJ2-5 | - | TRBV5-1 | - | TGCGCCAGCAGCTGGCCTGGGGGCCAAGAGACCCAGTACTTC | CASSWPGGQETQYF
TRBJ1-1 | - | TRBV29-1 | - | TGCAGCGCCGCGGGTGGGGTCGTCACTGAAGCTTTCTTT | CSAAGGVVTEAFF
TRBJ2-2 | - | TRBV6-5 | - | TGTGCCGGCAGTTACGGGGGTGAGGTTTCCGGGGAGCTGTTTTTT | CAGSYGGEVSGELFF
TRBJ2-7 | - | TRBV3-1 | - | TGTGCCAGCAGCCAAGCTCTGGAGGGGATCTACGAGCAGTACTTC | CASSQALEGIYEQYF
TRBJ2-2 | TRBD2 | TRBV4-1 | few | TGCGCCAGCAGCCAAGAATTTAGCGGGAGGGGGGTCACCGGGGAGCTGTTTTTT | CASSQEFSGRGVTGELFF
TRBJ2-5 | - | TRBV11-1 | - | TGTGCCAGCAGCTCCTCTCGTCAAGAGACCCAGTACTTC | CASSSSRQETQYF
TRBJ2-7 | TRBD1 | TRBV5-1 | - | TGCGCCAGCAGCAGGACCGGGACAGGGGGCGAGCAGTACTTC | CASSRTGTGGEQYF
TRBJ2-7 | - | TRBV2 | - | TGTGCCAGCAGTGTTGGGTTGTATTCCGAGCAGTACTTC | CASSVGLYSEQYF
TRBJ2-3 | - | TRBV29-1 | - | TGCAGCGGGGACCCGAGGGAAGCAGATACGCAGTATTTT | CSGDPREADTQYF
TRBJ1-2 | - | TRBV10-3 | - | TGTGCCATCAGTGACACCTTGAGGGCAGGTGGCTACACCTTC | CAISDTLRAGGYTF
TRBJ2-3 | - | TRBV6-5 | - | TGTGCCAGCAGTTCACGGCCCATCCCAGATACGCAGTATTTT | CASSSRPIPDTQYF
TRBJ2-1 | - | TRBV20-1 | - | TGCAGTGCTAGAGTCACAGGGTTATCCTACAATGAGCAGTTCTTC | CSARVTGLSYNEQFF
TRBJ2-7 | TRBD2 | TRBV5-5 | - | TGTGCCAGCAGCTTGGAATTCGGGACTAGGGTCCCCGAGCAGTACTTC | CASSLEFGTRVPEQYF
TRBJ2-7 | - | TRBV25-1 | - | TGTGCCAGCAGTGAGGGGGTTAGGAGGGAGGAAACCCAGTACTTC | CASSEGVRREETQYF
TRBJ1-1 | - | TRBV20-1 | - | TGCAGTGCTAGAGGGGGCTCTTCAGGGAACACTGAAGCTTTCTTT | CSARGGSSGNTEAFF
TRBJ2-1 | - | TRBV12-5 | once | TGTGCTAGTGGTTATTACAATGAGCAGTTCTTC | CASGYYNEQFF
TRBJ2-7 | - | TRBV29-1 | - | TGCAGCGTTGAAGATTCCCCCATTTCAGGAGACCTTCCCTACGAGCAGTACTTC | CSVEDSPISGDLPYEQYF
TRBJ2-7 | - | TRBV10-3 | - | TGTGCCATCAGTTCCCCCGAGAGGCCGCCCTACGAGCAGTACTTC | CAISSPERPPYEQYF
TRBJ1-2 | - | TRBV29-1 | - | TGCAGCGTTGAAGTCGGGCCTAACTATGGCTACACCTTC | CSVEVGPNYGYTF
TRBJ2-5 | - | TRBV4-1 | few | TGCGCCAGCAGCCAAGGAAGAGGCGTGTGGGAGGCTTGGGAGACCCAGTACTTC | CASSQGRGVWEAWETQYF
TRBJ1-5 | - | TRBV27 | once | TGTGCCAGCAGTCGAGGGGTCGACAATCAGCCCCAGCATTTT | CASSRGVDNQPQHF
TRBJ1-4 | TRBD1 | TRBV7-9 | - | TGTGCCAGCAGCATGACAGGGGGCACTAATGAAAAACTGTTTTTT | CASSMTGGTNEKLFF
TRBJ2-1 | - | TRBV7-7 | few | TGTGCTAGCAGCTTACGACAGTCTGGTGATTCGGATGAGCAGTTCTTC | CASSLRQSGDSDEQFF
TRBJ2-5 | TRBD1 | TRBV6-5 | few | TGTGCCAGCAGCCCGACAGGGGCCTTCGGGGAGACCCAGTACTTC | CASSPTGAFGETQYF
TRBJ1-1 | - | TRBV5-4 | few | TGTGCCAGCAGCTTGGCGCAGGGCGATGCTTTCTTT | CASSLAQGDAFF
TRBJ2-1 | - | TRBV27 | - | TGTGCCAGCAGTTTACAGCCGAGCTCCTACAATGAGCAGTTCTTC | CASSLQPSSYNEQFF
TRBJ2-5 | - | TRBV5-6 | - | TGTGCCAGCAGCTCCCGCGTCTCAGACTACCAAGAGACCCAGTACTTC | CASSSRVSDYQETQYF
TRBJ1-2 | - | TRBV11-2 | - | TGTGCCAGCAGCTTAGTTACTGGAGCTCCTTATGGCTACACCTTC | CASSLVTGAPYGYTF
TRBJ1-1 | TRBD1 | TRBV5-4 | - | TGTGCCAGCAGCTTCGACAGGGGGTACACTGAAGCTTTCTTT | CASSFDRGYTEAFF
TRBJ2-5 | - | TRBV10-3 | few | TGTGCCATCAGAGACAGGGAGGGAGAGACCCAGTACTTC | CAIRDREGETQYF
TRBJ2-3 | - | TRBV5-1 | - | TGCGCCAGCAGCTTGTACGTTGGCAGCGGCGATACGCAGTATTTT | CASSLYVGSGDTQYF
TRBJ2-3 | - | TRBV11-1 | - | TGTGCCAGCAGTATTCTCTCGGATACGCAGTATTTT | CASSILSDTQYF
TRBJ2-4 | TRBD2 | TRBV7-2 | few | TGTGCCAGCAGCTCCCCCGGACTAGCGGGAGGGCCGGCCAAAAACATTCAGTACTTC | CASSSPGLAGGPAKNIQYF
TRBJ2-1 | TRBD2 | TRBV20-1 | - | TGCAGTGCTAGAGACACCAGGACTAGCGGGGGGACAAGTGAGCAGTTCTTC | CSARDTRTSGGTSEQFF
TRBJ2-2 | - | TRBV29-1 | - | TGCAGCGTTTCTACGGAGAACACCGGGGAGCGGTTTTTT | CSVSTENTGERFF